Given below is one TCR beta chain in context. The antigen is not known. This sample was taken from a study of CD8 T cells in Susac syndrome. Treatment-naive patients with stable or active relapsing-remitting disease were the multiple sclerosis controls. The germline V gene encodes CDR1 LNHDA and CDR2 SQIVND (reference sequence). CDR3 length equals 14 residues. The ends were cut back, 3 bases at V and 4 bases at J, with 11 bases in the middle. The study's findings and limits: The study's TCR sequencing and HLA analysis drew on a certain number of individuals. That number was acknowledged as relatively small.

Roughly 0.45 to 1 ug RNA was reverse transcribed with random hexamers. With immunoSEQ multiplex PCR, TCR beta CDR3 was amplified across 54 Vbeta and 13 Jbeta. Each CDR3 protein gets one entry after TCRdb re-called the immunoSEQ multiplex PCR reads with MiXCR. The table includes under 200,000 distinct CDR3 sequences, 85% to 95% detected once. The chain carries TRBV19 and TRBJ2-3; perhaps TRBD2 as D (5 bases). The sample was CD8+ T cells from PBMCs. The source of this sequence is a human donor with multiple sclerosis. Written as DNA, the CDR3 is TGTGCCAGTAGTATTCGAAGCGGCGCAGATACGCAGTATTTT. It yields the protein CASSIRSGADTQYF.